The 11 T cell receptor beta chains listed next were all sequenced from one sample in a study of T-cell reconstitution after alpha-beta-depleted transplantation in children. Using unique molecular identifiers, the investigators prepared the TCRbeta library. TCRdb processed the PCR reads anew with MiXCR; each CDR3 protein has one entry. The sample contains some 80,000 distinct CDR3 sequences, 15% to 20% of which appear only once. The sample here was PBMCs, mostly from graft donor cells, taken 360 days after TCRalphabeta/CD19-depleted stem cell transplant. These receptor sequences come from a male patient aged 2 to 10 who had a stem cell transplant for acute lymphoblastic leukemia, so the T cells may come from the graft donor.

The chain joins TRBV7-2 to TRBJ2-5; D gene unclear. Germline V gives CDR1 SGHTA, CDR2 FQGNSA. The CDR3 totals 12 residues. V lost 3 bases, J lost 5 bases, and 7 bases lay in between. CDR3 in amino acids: CASSFLAETQYF. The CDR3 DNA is TGTGCCAGCAGCTTCTTGGCGGAGACCCAGTACTTC.

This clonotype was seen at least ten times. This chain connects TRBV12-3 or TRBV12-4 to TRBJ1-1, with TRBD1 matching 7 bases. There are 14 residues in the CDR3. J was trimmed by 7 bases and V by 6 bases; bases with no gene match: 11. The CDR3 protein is CASSRDEGAYEAFF. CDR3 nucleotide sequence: TGTGCCAGCAGCCGGGATGAGGGGGCTTATGAAGCTTTCTTT.

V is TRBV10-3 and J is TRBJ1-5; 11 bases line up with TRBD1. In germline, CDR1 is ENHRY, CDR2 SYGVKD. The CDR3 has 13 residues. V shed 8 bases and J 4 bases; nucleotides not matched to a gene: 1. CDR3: CAIRDRGNQPQHF. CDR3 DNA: TGTGCCATCCGGGACAGGGGGAATCAGCCCCAGCATTTT.

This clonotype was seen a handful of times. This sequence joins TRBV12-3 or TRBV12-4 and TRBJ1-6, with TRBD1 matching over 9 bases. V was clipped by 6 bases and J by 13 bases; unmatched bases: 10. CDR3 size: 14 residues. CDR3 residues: CASRAQGALRPLHF. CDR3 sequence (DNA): TGTGCCAGCAGGGCACAGGGGGCGCTGAGGCCCCTCCACTTT.

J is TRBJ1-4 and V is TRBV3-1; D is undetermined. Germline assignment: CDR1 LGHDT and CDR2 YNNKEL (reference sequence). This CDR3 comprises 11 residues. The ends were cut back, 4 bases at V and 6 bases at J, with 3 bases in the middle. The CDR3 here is CASSLYEKLFF. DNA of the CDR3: TGTGCCAGCAGCCTGTATGAAAAACTGTTTTTT.

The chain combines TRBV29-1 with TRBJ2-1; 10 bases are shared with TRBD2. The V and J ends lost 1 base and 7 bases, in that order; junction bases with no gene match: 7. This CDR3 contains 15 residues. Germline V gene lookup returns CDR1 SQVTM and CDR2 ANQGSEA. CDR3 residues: CSVEALAGFGNEQFF. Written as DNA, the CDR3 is TGCAGCGTTGAAGCACTAGCGGGGTTCGGGAATGAGCAGTTCTTC.

The CDR3 sequence: CASSPPLGGEYEQYF. The CDR3 region has the DNA TGCGCCAGCAGCCCACCCCTCGGGGGTGAGTACGAGCAGTACTTC. This rearrangement joins TRBV5-1 to TRBJ2-7, with a weak D call TRBD2 (6 bases). The CDR3 sequence is 15 residues long. Per germline, CDR1 SGHRS and CDR2 YFSETQ. The V and J ends lost 4 bases and 4 bases respectively, with 18 bases between them. The complete variable domain, with remaining parts taken from reference TRBV5-1 and TRBJ2-7, reads KAGVTQTPRYLIKTRGQQVTLSCSPISGHRSVSWYQQTPGQGLQFLFEYFSETQRNKGNFPGRFSGRQFSNSRSEMNVSTLELGDSALYLCASSPPLGGEYEQYFGPGTRLTVT.

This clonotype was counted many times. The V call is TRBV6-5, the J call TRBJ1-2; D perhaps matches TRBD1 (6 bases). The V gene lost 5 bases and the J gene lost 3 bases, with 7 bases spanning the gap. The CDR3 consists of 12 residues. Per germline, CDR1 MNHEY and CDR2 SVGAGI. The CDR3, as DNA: TGTGCCAGCAGTCGGACAGACTATGGCTACACCTTC. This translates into CASSRTDYGYTF.

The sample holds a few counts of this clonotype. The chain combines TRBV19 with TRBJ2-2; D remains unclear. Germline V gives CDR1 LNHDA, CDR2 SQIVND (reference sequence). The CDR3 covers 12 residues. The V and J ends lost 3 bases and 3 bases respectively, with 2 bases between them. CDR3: CASSIHTGELFF. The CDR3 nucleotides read TGTGCCAGTAGTATTCACACCGGGGAGCTGTTTTTT.

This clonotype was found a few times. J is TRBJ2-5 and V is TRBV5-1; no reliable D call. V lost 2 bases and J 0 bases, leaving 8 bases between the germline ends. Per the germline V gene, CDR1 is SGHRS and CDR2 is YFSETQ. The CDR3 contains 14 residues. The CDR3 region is CASSLSGDQETQYF. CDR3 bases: TGCGCCAGCAGCTTAAGTGGAGACCAAGAGACCCAGTACTTC.

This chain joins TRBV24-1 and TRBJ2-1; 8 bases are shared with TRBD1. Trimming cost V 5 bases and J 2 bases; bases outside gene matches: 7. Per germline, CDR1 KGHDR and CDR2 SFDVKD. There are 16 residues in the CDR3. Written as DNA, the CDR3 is TGTGCCACCAGTGCTGCGGGACAGGCAACCTACAATGAGCAGTTCTTC. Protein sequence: CATSAAGQATYNEQFF.